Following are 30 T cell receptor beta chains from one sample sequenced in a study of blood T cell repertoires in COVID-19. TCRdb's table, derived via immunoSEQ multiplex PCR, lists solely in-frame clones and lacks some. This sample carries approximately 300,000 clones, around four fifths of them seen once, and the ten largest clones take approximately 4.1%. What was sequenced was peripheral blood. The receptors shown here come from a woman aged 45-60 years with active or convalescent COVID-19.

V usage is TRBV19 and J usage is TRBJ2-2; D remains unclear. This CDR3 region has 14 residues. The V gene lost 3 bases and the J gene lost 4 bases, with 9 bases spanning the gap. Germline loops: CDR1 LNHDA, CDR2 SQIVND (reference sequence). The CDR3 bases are TGTGCCAGTAGTATGGTTCTGAGCACCGGGGAGCTGTTTTTT. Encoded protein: CASSMVLSTGELFF.

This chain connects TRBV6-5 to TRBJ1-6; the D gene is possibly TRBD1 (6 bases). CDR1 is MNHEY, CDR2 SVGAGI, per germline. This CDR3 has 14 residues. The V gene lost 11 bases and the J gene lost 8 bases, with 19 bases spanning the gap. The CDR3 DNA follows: TGTGCCGGGTCGAAGGACAGATGGGATTCACCCCTCCACTTT. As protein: CAGSKDRWDSPLHF.

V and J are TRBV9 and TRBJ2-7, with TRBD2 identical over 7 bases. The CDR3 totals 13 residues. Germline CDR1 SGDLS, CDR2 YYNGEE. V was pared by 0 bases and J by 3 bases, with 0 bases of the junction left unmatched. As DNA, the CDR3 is TGTGCCAGCAGCGTAGGGGAGGGCTACGAGCAGTACTTC. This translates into CASSVGEGYEQYF.

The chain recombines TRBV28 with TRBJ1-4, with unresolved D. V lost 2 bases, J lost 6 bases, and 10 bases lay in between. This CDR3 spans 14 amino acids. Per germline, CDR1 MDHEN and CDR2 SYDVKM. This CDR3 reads CASSLRWAYEKLFF. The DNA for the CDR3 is TGTGCCAGCAGTTTAAGGTGGGCCTATGAAAAACTGTTTTTT. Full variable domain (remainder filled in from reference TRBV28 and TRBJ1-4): DVKVTQSSRYLVKRTGEKVFLECVQDMDHENMFWYRQDPGLGLRLIYFSYDVKMKEKGDIPEGYSVSREKKERFSLILESASTNQTSMYLCASSLRWAYEKLFFGSGTQLSVL.

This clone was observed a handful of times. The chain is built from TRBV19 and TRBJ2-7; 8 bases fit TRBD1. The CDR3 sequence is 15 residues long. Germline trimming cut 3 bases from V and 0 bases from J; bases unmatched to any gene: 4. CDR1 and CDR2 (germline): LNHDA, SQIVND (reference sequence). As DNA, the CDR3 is TGTGCCAGTAGTATCGACAGGGGACTCTCCTACGAGCAGTACTTC. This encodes CASSIDRGLSYEQYF.

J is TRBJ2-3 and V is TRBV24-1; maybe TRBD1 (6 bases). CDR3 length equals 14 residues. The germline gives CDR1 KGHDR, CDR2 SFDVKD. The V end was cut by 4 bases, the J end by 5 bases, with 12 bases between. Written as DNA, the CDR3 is TGTGCCACCAGTGACCAGCTCAGGGGAGATACGCAGTATTTT. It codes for CATSDQLRGDTQYF.

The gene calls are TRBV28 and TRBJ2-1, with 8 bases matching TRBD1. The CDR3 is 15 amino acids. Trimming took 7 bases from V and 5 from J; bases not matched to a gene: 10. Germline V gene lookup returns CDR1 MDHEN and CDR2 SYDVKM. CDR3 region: CASTENRGFDNEQFF. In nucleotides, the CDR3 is TGTGCCAGCACCGAAAACAGGGGGTTCGACAATGAGCAGTTCTTC.

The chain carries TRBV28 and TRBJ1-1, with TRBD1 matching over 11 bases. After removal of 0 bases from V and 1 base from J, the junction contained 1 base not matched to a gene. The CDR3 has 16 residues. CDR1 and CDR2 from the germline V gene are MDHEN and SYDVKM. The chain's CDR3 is CASSLWDRGRNTEAFF. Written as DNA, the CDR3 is TGTGCCAGCAGTTTATGGGACAGGGGGCGGAACACTGAAGCTTTCTTT.

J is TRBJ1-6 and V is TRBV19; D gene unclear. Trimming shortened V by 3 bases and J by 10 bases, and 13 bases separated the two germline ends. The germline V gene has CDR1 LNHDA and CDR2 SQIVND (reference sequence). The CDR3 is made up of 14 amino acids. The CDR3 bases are TGTGCCAGTAGTATTGGGCGGGGAGCCTCACCCCTCCACTTT. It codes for CASSIGRGASPLHF. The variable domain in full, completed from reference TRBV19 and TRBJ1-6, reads DGGITQSPKYLFRKEGQNVTLSCEQNLNHDAMYWYRQDPGQGLRLIYYSQIVNDFQKGDIAEGYSVSREKKESFPLTVTSAQKNPTAFYLCASSIGRGASPLHFGNGTRLTVT.

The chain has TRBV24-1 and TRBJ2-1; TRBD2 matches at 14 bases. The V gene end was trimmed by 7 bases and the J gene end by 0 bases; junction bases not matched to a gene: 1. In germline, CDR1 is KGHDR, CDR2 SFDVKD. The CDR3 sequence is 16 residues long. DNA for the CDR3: TGTGCCACCAGAGGGACTAGCGGGAGCTCCTACAATGAGCAGTTCTTC. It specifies CATRGTSGSSYNEQFF.

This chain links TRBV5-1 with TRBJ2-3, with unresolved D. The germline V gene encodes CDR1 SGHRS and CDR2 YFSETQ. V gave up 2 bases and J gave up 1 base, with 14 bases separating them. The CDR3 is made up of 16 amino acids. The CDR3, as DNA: TGCGCCAGCAGCTTCTATTCTACCTTAGGCACAGATACGCAGTATTTT. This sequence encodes CASSFYSTLGTDTQYF.

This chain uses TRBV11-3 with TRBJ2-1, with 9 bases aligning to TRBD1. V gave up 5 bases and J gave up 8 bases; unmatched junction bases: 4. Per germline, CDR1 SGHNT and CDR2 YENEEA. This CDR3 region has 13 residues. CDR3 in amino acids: CASSGWTGDEQFF. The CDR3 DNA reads TGTGCCAGCAGCGGATGGACAGGGGATGAGCAGTTCTTC.

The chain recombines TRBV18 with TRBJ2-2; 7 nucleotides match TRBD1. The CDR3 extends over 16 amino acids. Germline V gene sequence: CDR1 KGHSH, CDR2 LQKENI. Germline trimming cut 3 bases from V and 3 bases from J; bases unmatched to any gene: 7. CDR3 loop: CASSPRTGGDTGELFF. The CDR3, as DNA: TGTGCCAGCTCACCCCGGACAGGCGGCGACACCGGGGAGCTGTTTTTT. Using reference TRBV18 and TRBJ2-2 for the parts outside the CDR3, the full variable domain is NAGVMQNPRHLVRRRGQEARLRCSPMKGHSHVYWYRQLPEEGLKFMVYLQKENIIDESGMPKERFSAEFPKEGPSILRIQQVVRGDSAAYFCASSPRTGGDTGELFFGEGSRLTVL.

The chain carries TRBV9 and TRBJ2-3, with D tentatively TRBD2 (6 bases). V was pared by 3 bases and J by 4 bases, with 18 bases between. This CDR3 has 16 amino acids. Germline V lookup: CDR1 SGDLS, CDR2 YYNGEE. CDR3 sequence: CASSAGTAREADTQYF. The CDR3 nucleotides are TGTGCCAGCAGCGCCGGGACTGCTCGAGAAGCAGATACGCAGTATTTT.

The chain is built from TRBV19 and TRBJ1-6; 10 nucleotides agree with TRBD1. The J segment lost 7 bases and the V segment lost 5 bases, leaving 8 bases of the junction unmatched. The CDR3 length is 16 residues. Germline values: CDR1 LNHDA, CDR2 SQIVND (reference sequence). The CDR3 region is CASSPRQGAGNSPLHF. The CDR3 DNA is TGTGCCAGTAGTCCCAGACAGGGGGCAGGGAATTCACCCCTCCACTTT.

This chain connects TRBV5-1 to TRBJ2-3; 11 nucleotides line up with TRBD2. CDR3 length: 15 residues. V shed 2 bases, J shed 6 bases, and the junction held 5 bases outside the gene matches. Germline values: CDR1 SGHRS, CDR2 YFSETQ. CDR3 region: CASSFSGRAGDTQYF. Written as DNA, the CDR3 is TGCGCCAGCAGCTTTAGCGGGAGGGCCGGGGATACGCAGTATTTT.

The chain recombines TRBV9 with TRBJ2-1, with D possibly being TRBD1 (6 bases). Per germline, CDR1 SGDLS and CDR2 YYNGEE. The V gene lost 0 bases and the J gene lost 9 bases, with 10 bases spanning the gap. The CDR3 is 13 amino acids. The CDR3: CASSVDGGGEQFF. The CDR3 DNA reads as TGTGCCAGCAGCGTAGATGGGGGCGGTGAGCAGTTCTTC.

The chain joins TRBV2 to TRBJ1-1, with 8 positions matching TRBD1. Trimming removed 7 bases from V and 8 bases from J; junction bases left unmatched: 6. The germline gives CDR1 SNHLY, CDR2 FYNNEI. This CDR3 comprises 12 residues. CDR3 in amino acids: CASIIRTGEAFF. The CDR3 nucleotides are TGTGCCAGCATTATTCGGACAGGGGAAGCTTTCTTT.

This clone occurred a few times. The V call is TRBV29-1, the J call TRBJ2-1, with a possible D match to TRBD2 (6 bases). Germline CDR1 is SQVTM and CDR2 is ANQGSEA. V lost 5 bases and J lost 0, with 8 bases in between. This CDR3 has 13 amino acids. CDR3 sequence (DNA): TGCAGCGTTACCGGGAGCTCCTACAATGAGCAGTTCTTC. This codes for CSVTGSSYNEQFF.

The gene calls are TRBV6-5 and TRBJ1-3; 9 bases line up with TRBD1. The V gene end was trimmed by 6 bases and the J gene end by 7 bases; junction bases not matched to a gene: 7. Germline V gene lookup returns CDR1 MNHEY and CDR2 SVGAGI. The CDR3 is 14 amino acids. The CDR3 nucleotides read TGTGCCAGCAGCCCGGACAGGGGTAGTAACACCATATATTTT. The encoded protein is CASSPDRGSNTIYF.

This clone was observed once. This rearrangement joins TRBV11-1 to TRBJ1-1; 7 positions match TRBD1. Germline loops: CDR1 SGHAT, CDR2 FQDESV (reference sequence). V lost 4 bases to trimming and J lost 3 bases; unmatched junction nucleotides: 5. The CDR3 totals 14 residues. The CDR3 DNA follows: TGTGCCAGCAGCTCGGACAGGAGTGACACTGAAGCTTTCTTT. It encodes CASSSDRSDTEAFF.

The CDR3 coding sequence is TGTGCCAGCAGCTTAGCCATAGCGGGAGGGCTGGGTGAGCAGTTCTTC. Amino acids: CASSLAIAGGLGEQFF. The chain combines TRBV7-2 with TRBJ2-1; 11 bases are shared with TRBD2. The V segment lost 0 bases and the J segment 9 bases; nucleotides outside the gene matches: 7. Germline values: CDR1 SGHTA, CDR2 FQGNSA. The CDR3 totals 16 residues.

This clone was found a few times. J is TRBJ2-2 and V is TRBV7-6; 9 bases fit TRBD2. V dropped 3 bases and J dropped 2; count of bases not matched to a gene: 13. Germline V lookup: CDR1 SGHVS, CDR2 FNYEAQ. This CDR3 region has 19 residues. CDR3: CASSFTGTSSLLNTGELFF. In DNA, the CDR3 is TGTGCCAGCAGCTTTACGGGGACTAGCTCTCTCCTTAACACCGGGGAGCTGTTTTTT.

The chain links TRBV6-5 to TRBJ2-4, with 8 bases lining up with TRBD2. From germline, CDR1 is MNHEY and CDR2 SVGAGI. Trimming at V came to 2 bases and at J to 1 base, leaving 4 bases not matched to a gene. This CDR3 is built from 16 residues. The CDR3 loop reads CASSYGSGGAKNIQYF. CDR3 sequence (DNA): TGTGCCAGCAGTTACGGATCGGGGGGGGCCAAAAACATTCAGTACTTC.

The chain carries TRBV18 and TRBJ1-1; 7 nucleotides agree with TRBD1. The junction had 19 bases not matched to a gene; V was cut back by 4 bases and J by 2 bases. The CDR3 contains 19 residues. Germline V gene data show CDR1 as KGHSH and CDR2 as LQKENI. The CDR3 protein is CASSRLGTARPSTNTEAFF. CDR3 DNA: TGTGCCAGCTCACGGCTAGGGACAGCCCGACCCTCCACTAACACTGAAGCTTTCTTT.

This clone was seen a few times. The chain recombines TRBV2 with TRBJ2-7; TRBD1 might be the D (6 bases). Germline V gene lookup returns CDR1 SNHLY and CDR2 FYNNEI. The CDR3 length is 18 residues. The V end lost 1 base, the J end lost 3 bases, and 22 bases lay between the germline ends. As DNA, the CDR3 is TGTGCCAGCAGTGAAGTGACAGGTAAAAGCTTACGAATCTACGAGCAGTACTTC. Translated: CASSEVTGKSLRIYEQYF.

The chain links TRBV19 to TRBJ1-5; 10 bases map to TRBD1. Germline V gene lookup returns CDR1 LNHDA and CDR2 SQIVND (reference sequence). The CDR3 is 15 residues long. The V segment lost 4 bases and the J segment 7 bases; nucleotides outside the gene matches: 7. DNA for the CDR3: TGTGCCAGTAGTAGGGACAGGGGTAGGGTACAGCCCCAGCATTTT. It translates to CASSRDRGRVQPQHF.

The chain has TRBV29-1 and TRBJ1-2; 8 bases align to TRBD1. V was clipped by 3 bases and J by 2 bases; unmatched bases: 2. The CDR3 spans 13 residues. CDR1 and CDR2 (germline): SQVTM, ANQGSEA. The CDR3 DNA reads TGCAGCGTTGATGACAGGGGCAACTATGGCTACACCTTC. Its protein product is CSVDDRGNYGYTF.

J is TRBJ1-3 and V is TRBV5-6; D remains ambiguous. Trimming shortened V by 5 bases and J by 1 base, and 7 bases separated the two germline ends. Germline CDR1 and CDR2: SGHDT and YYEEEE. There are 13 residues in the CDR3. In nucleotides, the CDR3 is TGTGCCAGCAGTGCAGTATCTGGAAACACCATATATTTT. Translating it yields CASSAVSGNTIYF.

As DNA, the CDR3 is TGTGCCAGTAGCCCGGGACAGGGGAGATTCGACTACACCTTC. It yields the protein CASSPGQGRFDYTF. The gene calls are TRBV19 and TRBJ1-2, with 10 bases aligning to TRBD1. CDR1 is LNHDA and CDR2 is SQIVND in the germline V gene (reference sequence). This CDR3 region has 14 residues. Trimming cost V 6 bases and J 10 bases; bases outside gene matches: 11.